This T cell receptor (beta chain) was documented in a study of human T cells and chemical hapten exposure. In germline, CDR1 is SEHNR, CDR2 FQNEAQ (reference sequence). Losses at the gene ends were 4 bases for V and 7 bases for J; bases not matched to a gene: 13. The CDR3 totals 15 residues. TCRdb reanalysed the RACE reads using MiXCR and keeps one entry per CDR3 protein. Altogether approximately 87,000 distinct CDR3 sequences are present, around 10% being singletons, with the ten largest covering about 3%. The time point is: patch test 2, 6 weeks after DPC sensitization. Treatment of the sample: therapeutic diphenylcyclopropenone sensitization with weekly scalp DPC. In every case, blood was obtained before the patch test was applied.

Sequenced material: whole blood, taken in connection with sensitization to the hapten diphenylcyclopropenone (DPC). The chain joins TRBV7-9 to TRBJ2-7; 7 bases are shared with TRBD2. This receptor was identified in a woman aged 35 to 49 with alopecia areata. Some clones in this sample may be carry-over from other donors' samples. In DNA form, the CDR3 reads TGTGCCAGCAGCTCCTCCAGGACTAGTCTGTCGGAGCAGTACTTC. This translates into CASSSSRTSLSEQYF.